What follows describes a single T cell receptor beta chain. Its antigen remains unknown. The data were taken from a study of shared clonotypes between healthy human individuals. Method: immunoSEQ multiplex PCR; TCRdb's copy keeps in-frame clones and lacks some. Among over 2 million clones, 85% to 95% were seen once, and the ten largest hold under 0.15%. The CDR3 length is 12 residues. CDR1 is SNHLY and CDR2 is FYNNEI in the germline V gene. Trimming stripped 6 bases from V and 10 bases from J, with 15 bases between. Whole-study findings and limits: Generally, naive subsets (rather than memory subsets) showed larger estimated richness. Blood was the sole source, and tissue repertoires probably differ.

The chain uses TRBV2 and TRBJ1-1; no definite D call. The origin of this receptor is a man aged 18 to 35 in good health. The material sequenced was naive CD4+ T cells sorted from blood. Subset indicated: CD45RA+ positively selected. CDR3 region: CASRKVPGGAFF. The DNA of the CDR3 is TGTGCCAGCAGGAAGGTCCCGGGTGGAGCTTTCTTT. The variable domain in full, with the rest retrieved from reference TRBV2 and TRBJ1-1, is EPEVTQTPSHQVTQMGQEVILRCVPISNHLYFYWYRQILGQKVEFLVSFYNNEISEKSEIFDDQFSVERPDGSNFTLKIRSTKLEDSAMYFCASRKVPGGAFFGQGTRLTVV.